Listed below are T cell receptor beta chains from one sample, sequenced in a study of OX40 agonist ivuxolimab in advanced cancers. Clones were sequenced by immunoSEQ multiplex PCR, and TCRdb holds only the in-frame ones, with some missing. Of roughly 70,000 clones in the sample, 82% were seen once. Sequences were derived from CD4+ or CD8+ T cells sorted from blood, sampled in a trial of the OX40 agonist ivuxolimab. The origin of the receptors is an adult with an advanced solid tumor such as melanoma, head and neck, liver or kidney cancer. The CDR3 runs from the conserved cysteine through the conserved F or W. The D gene is left open where the match is weak. Where a row states a size, it is once, few, many or the class of an expanded clone; other rows omit it.

NA,NA,TRBJ2-5,TRBV5-1,CASNEFSQETQYF
NA,NA,TRBJ1-5,TRBV5-4,CASSFTGSNQPQHF
NA,TRBD1,TRBJ1-1,TRBV19,CASSIGTGAINTEAFF
NA,NA,TRBJ1-6,TRBV18,CASSPQQGDNSPLYF
NA,NA,TRBJ1-5,TRBV7-2,CASSFMGYSNQPQHF
NA,NA,TRBJ2-5,TRBV28,CASSFGETQYF
NA,NA,TRBJ1-2,TRBV5-1,CASSLALGEGYTF
few,NA,TRBJ2-7,TRBV27,CASSGRGLALSYEQYF
few,TRBD2,TRBJ2-1,TRBV19,CASSIRLAVNNEQFF
NA,NA,TRBJ2-7,TRBV7-7,CASSPGVSYEQYF
NA,NA,TRBJ2-2,TRBV5-1,CASKDYQVGTGELFF
NA,TRBD1,TRBJ1-2,TRBV5-1,CASSLQQGFYGYTF
few,NA,TRBJ1-1,TRBV5-1,CASSWGGTGGNTEAFF
once,NA,TRBJ2-3,TRBV18,CASSTGRNPDTQYF
NA,NA,TRBJ2-6,TRBV28,CATQRYRTTGANVLTF
NA,TRBD1,TRBJ2-3,TRBV6-1,CASSGQGTDTQYF
once,TRBD2,TRBJ2-3,TRBV9,CASSVDGGSPDTQYF